The source of this T cell receptor beta chain is a study of shared clonotypes between healthy human individuals. Study-wide results and caveats: Clonotype sharing among donors, it was expected, would be affected by sequencing depth.

Naive CD8 isolation took CD45RO-negative cells positively selected for CCR7 and excluded terminally differentiated effector memory CD45RA+ cells. Using immunoSEQ multiplex PCR, the repertoire was profiled, and TCRdb retains in-frame clones only, with some absent. The repertoire has over 2 million clones, over 85% of them found once; the top ten carry about 1.1%. About this clone: No antigen is known for it.

This clonotype was obtained from a man aged 18 to 30 in good health. The sequencing sample was made of naive CD8+ T cells sorted from blood.

The CDR3: CMTGVHFEQYF. CDR3 nucleotides: TGTATGACAGGGGTTCATTTCGAGCAGTACTTC. The chain employs TRBV6-1 and TRBJ2-7, with TRBD1 matching 8 bases. CDR1 is MNHNS, CDR2 SASEGT, per germline. The CDR3 length is 11 residues.